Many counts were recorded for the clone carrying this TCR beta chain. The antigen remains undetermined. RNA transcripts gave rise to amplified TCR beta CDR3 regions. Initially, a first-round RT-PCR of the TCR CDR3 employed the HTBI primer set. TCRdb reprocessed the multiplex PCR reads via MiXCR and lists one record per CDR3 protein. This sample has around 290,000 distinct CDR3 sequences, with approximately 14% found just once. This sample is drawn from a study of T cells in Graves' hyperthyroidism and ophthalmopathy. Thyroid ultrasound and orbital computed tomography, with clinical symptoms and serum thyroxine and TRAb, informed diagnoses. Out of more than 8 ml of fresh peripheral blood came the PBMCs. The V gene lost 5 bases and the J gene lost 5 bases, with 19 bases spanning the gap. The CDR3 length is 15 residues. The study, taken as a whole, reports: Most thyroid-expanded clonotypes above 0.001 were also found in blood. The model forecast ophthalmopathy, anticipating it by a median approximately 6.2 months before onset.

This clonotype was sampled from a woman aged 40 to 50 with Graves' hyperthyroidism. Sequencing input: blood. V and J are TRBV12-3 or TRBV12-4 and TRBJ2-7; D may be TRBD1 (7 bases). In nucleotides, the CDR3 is TGTGCCAGCAGTGAAGGGGCAGGGGGGTTGGACGAGCAGTACTTC. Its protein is CASSEGAGGLDEQYF.